The TCR beta chain described here comes from a study of cytomegalovirus exposure and HLA in healthy donors. Amplification used 60 Vbeta primers and 13 Jbeta primers. The table came from immunoSEQ multiplex PCR; TCRdb's copy has only in-frame clones and leaves some out. Among tens of thousands of clones listed, 80% to 90% were seen once. The sequence came from a young man in good health and CMV-seropositive. The sequencing sample was made of PBMCs.

The CDR3 bases are TGTGCCAGCAGCTTGGTGGTAGCGGAGTATAATTCACCCCTCCACTTT. It translates to CASSLVVAEYNSPLHF. The chain couples TRBV5-6 to TRBJ1-6, with D uncertain. Trimming removed 0 bases at V and 4 bases at J, with 11 bases between. Germline V gene lookup returns CDR1 SGHDT and CDR2 YYEEEE. The CDR3 is 16 residues long. Drawing the rest from reference TRBV5-6 and TRBJ1-6, the complete variable domain is DAGVTQSPTHLIKTRGQQVTLRCSPKSGHDTVSWYQQALGQGPQFIFQYYEEEERQRGNFPDRFSGHQFPNYSSELNVNALLLGDSALYLCASSLVVAEYNSPLHFGNGTRLTVT.